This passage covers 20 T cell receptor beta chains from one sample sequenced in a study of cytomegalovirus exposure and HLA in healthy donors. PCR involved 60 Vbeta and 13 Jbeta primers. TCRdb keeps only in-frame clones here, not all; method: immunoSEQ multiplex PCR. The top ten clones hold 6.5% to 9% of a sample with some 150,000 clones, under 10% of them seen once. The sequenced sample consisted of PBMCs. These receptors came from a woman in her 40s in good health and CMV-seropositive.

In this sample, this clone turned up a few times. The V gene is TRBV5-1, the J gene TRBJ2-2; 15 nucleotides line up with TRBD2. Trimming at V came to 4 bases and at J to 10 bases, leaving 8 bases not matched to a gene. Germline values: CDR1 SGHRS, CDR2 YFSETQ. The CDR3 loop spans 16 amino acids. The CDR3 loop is CASSLGLAGGIEELFF. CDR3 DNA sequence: TGCGCCAGCAGCCTGGGACTAGCGGGGGGTATTGAGGAGCTGTTTTTT.

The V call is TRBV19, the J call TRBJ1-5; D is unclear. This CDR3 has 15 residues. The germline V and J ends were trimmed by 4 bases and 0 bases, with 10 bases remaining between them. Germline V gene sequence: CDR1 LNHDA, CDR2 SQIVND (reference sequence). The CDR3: CASSTQVHSNQPQHF. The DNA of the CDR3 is TGTGCCAGTAGTACCCAGGTGCATAGCAATCAGCCCCAGCATTTT.

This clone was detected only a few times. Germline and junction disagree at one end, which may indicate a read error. Written as DNA, the CDR3 is TGTGCCAGCAGTGAGCGGGACGCGCGGGCGTTT. Translated: CASSERDARAF. This chain uses TRBV6-1 with TRBJ1-1; possibly TRBD1 for D (5 bases). CDR3 length: 11 residues. Germline CDR1 and CDR2: MNHNS and SASEGT.

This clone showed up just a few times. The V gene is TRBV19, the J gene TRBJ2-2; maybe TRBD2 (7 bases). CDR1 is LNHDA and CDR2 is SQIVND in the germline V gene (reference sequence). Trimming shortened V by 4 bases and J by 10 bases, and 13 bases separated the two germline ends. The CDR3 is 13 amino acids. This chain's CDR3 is CASSTLGGAELFF. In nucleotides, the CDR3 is TGTGCCAGTAGTACTCTTGGGGGGGCGGAGCTGTTTTTT.

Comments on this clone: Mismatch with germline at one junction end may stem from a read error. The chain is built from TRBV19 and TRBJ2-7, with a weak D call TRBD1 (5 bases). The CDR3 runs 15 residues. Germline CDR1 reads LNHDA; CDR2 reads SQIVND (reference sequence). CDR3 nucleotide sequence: TGTGCCAGCAGTACGGGCAGCTCAGGGTCCTACGAGCAGTACTTC. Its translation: CASSTGSSGSYEQYF.

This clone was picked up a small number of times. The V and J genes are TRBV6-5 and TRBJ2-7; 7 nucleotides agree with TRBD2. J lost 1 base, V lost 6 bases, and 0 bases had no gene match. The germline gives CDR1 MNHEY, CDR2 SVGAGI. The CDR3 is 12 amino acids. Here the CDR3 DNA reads TGTGCCAGCAGGGGACTATCCTACGAGCAGTACTTC. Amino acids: CASRGLSYEQYF.

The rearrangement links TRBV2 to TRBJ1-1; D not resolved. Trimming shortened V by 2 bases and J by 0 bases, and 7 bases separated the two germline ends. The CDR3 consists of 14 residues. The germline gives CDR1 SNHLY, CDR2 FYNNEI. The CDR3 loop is CASSEQTMNTEAFF. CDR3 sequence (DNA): TGTGCCAGCAGTGAACAGACTATGAACACTGAAGCTTTCTTT.

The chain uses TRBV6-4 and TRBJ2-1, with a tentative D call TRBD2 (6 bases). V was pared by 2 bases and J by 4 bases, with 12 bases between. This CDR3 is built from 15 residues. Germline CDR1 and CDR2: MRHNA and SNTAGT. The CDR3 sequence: CASSDNSGMYNEQFF. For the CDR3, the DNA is TGTGCCAGCAGTGACAATAGCGGAATGTACAATGAGCAGTTCTTC.

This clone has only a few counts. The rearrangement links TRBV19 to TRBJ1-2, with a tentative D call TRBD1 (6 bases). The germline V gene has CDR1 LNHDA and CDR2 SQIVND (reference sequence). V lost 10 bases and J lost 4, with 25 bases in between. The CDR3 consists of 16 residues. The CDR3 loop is CATYTPGHRSTYGYTF. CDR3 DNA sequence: TGTGCCACCTATACCCCGGGACATCGAAGCACCTATGGCTACACCTTC.

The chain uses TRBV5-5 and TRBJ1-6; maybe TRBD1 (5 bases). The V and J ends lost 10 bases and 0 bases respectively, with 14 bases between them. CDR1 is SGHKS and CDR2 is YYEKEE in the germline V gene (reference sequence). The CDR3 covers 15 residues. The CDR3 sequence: CAGTNRPSYNSPLHF. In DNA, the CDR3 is TGTGCCGGAACTAACAGGCCCTCCTATAATTCACCCCTCCACTTT.

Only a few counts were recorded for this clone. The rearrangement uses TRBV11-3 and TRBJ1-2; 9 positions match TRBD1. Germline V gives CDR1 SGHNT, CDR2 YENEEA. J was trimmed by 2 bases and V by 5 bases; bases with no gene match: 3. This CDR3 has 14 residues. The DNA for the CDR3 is TGTGCCAGCAGCCCCGGGACAGGGAACTATGGCTACACCTTC. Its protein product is CASSPGTGNYGYTF.

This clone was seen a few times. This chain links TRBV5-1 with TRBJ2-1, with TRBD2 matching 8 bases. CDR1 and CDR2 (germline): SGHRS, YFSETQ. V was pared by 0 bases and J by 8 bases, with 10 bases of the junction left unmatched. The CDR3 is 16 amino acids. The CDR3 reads CASSLEARGGLDEQFF. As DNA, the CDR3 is TGCGCCAGCAGCTTGGAGGCCCGGGGGGGGTTGGATGAGCAGTTCTTC.

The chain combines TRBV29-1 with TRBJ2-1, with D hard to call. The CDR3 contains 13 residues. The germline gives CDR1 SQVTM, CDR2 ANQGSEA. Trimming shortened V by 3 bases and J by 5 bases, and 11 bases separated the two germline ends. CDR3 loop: CSVDGGPNNEQFF. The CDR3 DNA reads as TGCAGCGTTGATGGTGGCCCGAACAATGAGCAGTTCTTC.

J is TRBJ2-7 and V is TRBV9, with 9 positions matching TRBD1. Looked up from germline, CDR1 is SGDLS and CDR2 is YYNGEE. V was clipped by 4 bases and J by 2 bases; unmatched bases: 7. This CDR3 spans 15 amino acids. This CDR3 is CASSPRTGETYEQYF. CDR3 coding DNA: TGTGCCAGCAGCCCTCGGACAGGGGAAACCTACGAGCAGTACTTC.

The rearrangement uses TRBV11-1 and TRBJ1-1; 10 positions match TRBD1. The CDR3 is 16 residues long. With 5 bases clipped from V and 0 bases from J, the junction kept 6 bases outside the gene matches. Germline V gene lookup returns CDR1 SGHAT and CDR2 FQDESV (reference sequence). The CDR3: CASSPRDRGLNTEAFF. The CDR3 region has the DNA TGTGCCAGCAGCCCCCGGGACAGGGGTTTGAACACTGAAGCTTTCTTT.

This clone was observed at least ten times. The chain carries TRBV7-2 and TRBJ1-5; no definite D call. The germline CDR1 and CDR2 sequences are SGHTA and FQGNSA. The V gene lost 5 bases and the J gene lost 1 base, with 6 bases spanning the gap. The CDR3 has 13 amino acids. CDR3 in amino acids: CASSASSNQPQHF. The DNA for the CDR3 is TGTGCCAGCAGCGCGTCAAGCAATCAGCCCCAGCATTTT.

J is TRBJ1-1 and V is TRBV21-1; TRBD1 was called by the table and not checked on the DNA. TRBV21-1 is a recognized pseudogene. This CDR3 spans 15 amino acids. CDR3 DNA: TGTGCCAGCAGCAAAGGCGACAGAAGGAACACTGAAGCTTTCTTT. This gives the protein CASSKGDRRNTEAFF.

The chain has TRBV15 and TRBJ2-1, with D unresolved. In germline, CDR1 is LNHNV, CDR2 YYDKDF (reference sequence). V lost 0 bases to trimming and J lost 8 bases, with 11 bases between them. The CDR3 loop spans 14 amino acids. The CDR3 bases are TGTGCCACCAGCAGAGATCAACTTACCGATGAGCAGTTCTTC. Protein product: CATSRDQLTDEQFF.

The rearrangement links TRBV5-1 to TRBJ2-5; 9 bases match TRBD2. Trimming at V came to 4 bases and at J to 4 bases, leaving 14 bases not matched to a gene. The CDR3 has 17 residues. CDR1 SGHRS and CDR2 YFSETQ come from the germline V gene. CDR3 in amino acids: CASSPRQRGAPRETQYF. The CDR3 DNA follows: TGCGCCAGCAGCCCACGACAGCGGGGGGCTCCTCGAGAGACCCAGTACTTC.

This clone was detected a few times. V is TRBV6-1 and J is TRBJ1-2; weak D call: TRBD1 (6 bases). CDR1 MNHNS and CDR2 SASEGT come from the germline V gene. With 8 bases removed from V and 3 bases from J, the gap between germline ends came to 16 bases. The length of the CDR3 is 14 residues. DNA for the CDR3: TGTGCCAGCCGGACAGCGGTTGGTGACTATGGCTACACCTTC. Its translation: CASRTAVGDYGYTF.